The present TCR beta chain was sequenced within a study of OX40 agonist ivuxolimab in advanced cancers. Study-level background: A partial response was reached by three patients: one with hepatocellular carcinoma and two with cutaneous melanoma.

Autoimmune disease history or systemic immunosuppression was exclusionary. As for this clone: Its antigen is as yet unknown.

Assay used: immunoSEQ multiplex PCR; TCRdb lists only in-frame clones, some missing. The sample includes about 66,000 clones, around 80% of them seen just once. The study's findings and limits: In general, CD8+ T cells held more expanded clones than CD4+ did, on average.

This receptor was taken from an adult with an advanced solid tumor such as melanoma, head and neck, liver or kidney cancer. Sequencing used CD4+ or CD8+ T cells sorted from blood, obtained in a trial of the OX40 agonist ivuxolimab.

The CDR3 region has the DNA TGTGCCAGCTCAGCAGATAGCAATCAGCCCCAGCATTTT. Translating gives CASSADSNQPQHF. V gene TRBV18 combines with J gene TRBJ1-5; D is unresolved. Germline assignment: CDR1 KGHSH and CDR2 LQKENI. V was shortened by 5 bases and J by 0 bases, with 5 bases between the two germline ends. The CDR3 consists of 13 residues.